This passage covers 9 T cell receptor beta chains from one sample sequenced in a study of identical twins. In TCRdb, the 5' RACE reads were re-called with MiXCR into one record per CDR3 protein. Among over 500,000 distinct CDR3 sequences, around 20% were seen once, and the ten largest hold under 0.95%. This sample was shared with a second study, whose subject was T cells expressing NK-cell markers.

Specimen: CD4+ T cells sorted from blood. Source of these receptors: a woman aged 18-30 years in good health.

V gene TRBV25-1 combines with J gene TRBJ2-5; D is tentatively TRBD1 or TRBD2 (6 bases each). The V gene lost 5 bases and the J gene lost 2 bases, with 15 bases spanning the gap. The CDR3 extends over 15 amino acids. Per germline, CDR1 MGHDK and CDR2 SYGVNS. The CDR3 protein is CASSPRRGTQETQYF. The CDR3 nucleotides read TGTGCCAGCAGTCCCCGACGGGGGACACAAGAGACCCAGTACTTC.

This clonotype was counted only a few times. The rearrangement links TRBV9 to TRBJ2-3, with D perhaps TRBD1 (5 bases). Germline values: CDR1 SGDLS, CDR2 YYNGEE. CDR3 size: 13 residues. Trimming shortened V by 5 bases and J by 5 bases, and 12 bases separated the two germline ends. The CDR3 loop reads CASRPTARDTQYF. The CDR3 nucleotides are TGTGCCAGCAGGCCGACAGCGCGAGATACGCAGTATTTT.

The V gene is TRBV6-2 or TRBV6-3, the J gene TRBJ2-1; 10 positions agree with TRBD2. The length of the CDR3 is 16 residues. Germline V CDR1 and CDR2: MNHEY, SVGEGT. The J segment lost 0 bases and the V segment lost 6 bases, leaving 5 bases of the junction unmatched. The CDR3 loop is CASRQLAGSSYNEQFF. In DNA, the CDR3 is TGTGCCAGCAGGCAACTAGCGGGGTCCTCCTACAATGAGCAGTTCTTC.

This clonotype was observed a few times. DNA of the CDR3: TGTGCCAGCAGTTTAAGACAGGGGTTACCAATCGGCTACACCTTC. As protein: CASSLRQGLPIGYTF. The gene calls are TRBV6-5 and TRBJ1-2, with 8 bases aligning to TRBD1. The CDR3 sequence is 15 residues long. The ends lost 4 bases at V and 8 bases at J; junction bases unmatched: 12. The germline V gene has CDR1 MNHEY and CDR2 SVGAGI.

The rearrangement joins TRBV6-1 to TRBJ2-1; 7 nucleotides match TRBD2. Losses at the gene ends were 8 bases for V and 8 bases for J; bases not matched to a gene: 6. Germline assignment: CDR1 MNHNS and CDR2 SASEGT. The CDR3 has 12 residues. This CDR3 is CASVQRGYEQFF. CDR3 in DNA: TGTGCCAGCGTGCAGCGGGGCTATGAGCAGTTCTTC.

In its sample, this clonotype was seen a few times. The chain links TRBV6-1 to TRBJ1-5; D not certain. This CDR3 comprises 13 residues. Trimming took 6 bases from V and 7 from J, leaving 13 bases between them. Per the germline V gene, CDR1 is MNHNS and CDR2 is SASEGT. As DNA, the CDR3 is TGTGCCAGCAGCCTAATTGTGGGACAGCCCCAGCATTTT. Translating gives CASSLIVGQPQHF.

V gene TRBV5-1 combines with J gene TRBJ1-1, with D hard to call. Trimming removed 2 bases from V and 6 bases from J, with 8 bases in between. Germline CDR1 is SGHRS and CDR2 is YFSETQ. This CDR3 region has 12 residues. The CDR3 loop is CASSLGMSEAFF. CDR3 bases: TGCGCCAGCAGCTTAGGAATGTCTGAAGCTTTCTTT.

The gene calls are TRBV6-2 or TRBV6-3 and TRBJ2-1; D remains unclear. Germline V gives CDR1 MNHEY, CDR2 SVGEGT. With 0 bases removed from V and 5 bases from J, the gap between germline ends came to 5 bases. This CDR3 region has 13 residues. CDR3 nucleotide sequence: TGTGCCAGCAGTTACTCGAAAGACAATGAGCAGTTCTTC. This translates into CASSYSKDNEQFF.

The rearrangement uses TRBV30 and TRBJ1-1; a weak D match, TRBD1 (6 bases). Germline V lookup: CDR1 GTSNPN, CDR2 SVGIG (reference sequence). The CDR3 spans 13 residues. The V gene lost 7 bases and the J gene lost 10 bases, with 22 bases spanning the gap. CDR3 region: CALFTSRGFRAFF. CDR3 in DNA: TGTGCCTTATTTACCTCCAGGGGTTTCAGAGCTTTCTTT.